This T cell receptor beta chain appears in the sequencing data of a study of T cells in Graves' hyperthyroidism and ophthalmopathy. For the study at large: The authors collected peripheral blood at initial diagnosis, before any treatment.

This clonotype showed up just a few times. Its matching antigen is unknown. TCR beta CDR3 region amplification was performed from RNA transcripts. HTBI primers were employed in a first-round RT-PCR of the TCR CDR3. TCRdb used MiXCR to reprocess the multiplex PCR reads, holding one entry per CDR3 protein. The sample comprises around 340,000 distinct CDR3 sequences, about 21% of which are singletons, and around 50% rests with the top ten. Patients having uncontrolled infection, another autoimmune disease, pregnancy or lactation were not included. The study, taken as a whole, reports: Most thyroid clonotypes expanded above 0.001 were also detected in blood.

CDR1 is MNHNS and CDR2 is SASEGT in the germline V gene. Germline trimming cut 6 bases from V and 9 bases from J; bases unmatched to any gene: 11. The CDR3 runs 15 residues. The receptor was isolated from a woman aged 50 to 60 with Graves' hyperthyroidism. The gene calls are TRBV6-1 and TRBJ2-1; 10 positions agree with TRBD1. Sequencing was carried out using blood. The CDR3 protein is CASRIDRGQGVEQFF. For the CDR3, the DNA is TGTGCCAGCAGAATCGACAGGGGGCAGGGAGTTGAGCAGTTCTTC.